This T cell receptor (beta chain) was sequenced in a study of cytomegalovirus exposure and HLA in healthy donors. Primers for the PCR totalled 60 Vbeta and 13 Jbeta. The protocol was immunoSEQ multiplex PCR, while the TCRdb copy is restricted to in-frame clones and leaves out a portion. This table holds some 130,000 clones, over 75% found once. Whole-study results and caveats: TCR beta sequences reportedly predicted most subjects' HLA-A and HLA-B alleles accurately. There were 160 or so TCR beta chains listed as cytomegalovirus-associated. In a later analysis, a missense DCLRE1C variant was linked to TCR beta V- and J-gene trimming.

This CDR3 is built from 16 residues. The J segment lost 4 bases and the V segment lost 5 bases, leaving 5 bases of the junction unmatched. Germline V gene lookup returns CDR1 MNHEY and CDR2 SMNVEV (reference sequence). This clone was detected only a few times. No antigen is known for it. The receptor comes from a man aged 25-45 years in good health. The rearrangement uses TRBV27 and TRBJ2-6; 10 bases match TRBD1. The material sequenced was PBMCs. The DNA of the CDR3 is TGTGCCAGCAGTCCGGGACAGGGGTCCGGGGCCAACGTCCTGACTTTC. The encoded protein is CASSPGQGSGANVLTF.